This note documents a single T cell receptor beta chain sequence. Its antigen is not known. V lost 4 bases, J lost 1 base, and 17 bases lay in between. This CDR3 is built from 16 residues. CDR1 SGHRS and CDR2 YFSETQ come from the germline V gene. The method was immunoSEQ multiplex PCR; TCRdb's version includes in-frame clones alone and lacks a portion of them. The sample lists some 30,000 clones, roughly 78% occurring once. This specimen comes from a study of chemoradiotherapy in HPV16-positive cancers. Background on the study: Candidate HPV-specific T-cell clones and common TCR motifs came from functional assays in a couple of HPV16-positive patients. Study-level findings and limits: Non-HPV-specific T cells did not expand in tumors during treatment, whereas candidate HPV-specific clones and E7-related motifs did. In HPV16-positive patients, HPV-responsive T-cell expansion tracked better recurrence-free survival. The functional HPV-specific definition rests on just two HPV16-positive patients.

V and J are TRBV5-1 and TRBJ1-1; tentative D call: TRBD1 (6 bases). The sequence was collected from a human donor with HPV-associated anogenital cancer. This sample comprised blood, obtained from a patient who underwent chemoradiotherapy. The CDR3 region is CASSKQTGRGNTEAFF. CDR3 DNA sequence: TGCGCCAGCAGCAAACAAACAGGGCGCGGGAACACTGAAGCTTTCTTT.